This T cell receptor (beta chain) was documented in a study of identical twins. Study-wide findings and caveats: Zero-insertion analyses could be partly confounded by invariant MAIT and iNKT cells.

TCRdb recomputed calls from the 5' RACE reads with MiXCR, one row per CDR3 protein. The sample shows about 900,000 distinct CDR3 sequences, more than 9% of them seen only once. This CDR3 is 18 amino acids long. V was shortened by 0 bases and J by 2 bases, with 18 bases between the two germline ends. In germline, CDR1 is MNHEY, CDR2 SVGAGI. This clonotype has ten or more counts. The antigen is unknown. These same data were also listed under a study on yellow fever vaccine responses in identical twins.

The receptor was isolated from a young woman in good health. Sample: PBMCs. The genes are TRBV6-5 and TRBJ2-3; D is ambiguous. Here the CDR3 reads CASSYSSLLETATDTQYF. The DNA of the CDR3 is TGTGCCAGCAGTTACTCGAGTTTGTTAGAGACTGCCACAGATACGCAGTATTTT.